This entry is about one T cell receptor (beta chain). V lost 7 bases, J lost 4 bases, and 17 bases lay in between. Germline V lookup: CDR1 MDHEN, CDR2 SYDVKM. This CDR3 comprises 14 residues. These data come from a study of shared clonotypes between healthy human individuals. The naive CD8 fraction comprised CD45RO-negative cells positively selected for CCR7 and excluded terminally differentiated effector memory CD45RA+ cells. Some clones are missing from TCRdb's copy, which holds only in-frame ones; the method was immunoSEQ multiplex PCR. The data hold over 2,000,000 clones, with about 93% observed a single time.

Specimen: naive CD8+ T cells from PBMCs. The chain couples TRBV28 to TRBJ2-7; TRBD2 is a possible D gene (6 bases). The source of this sequence is a man aged 18 to 30 in good health. Some clones in this sample may be carry-over from other donors' samples. The CDR3 reads CASTPEGEAYEQYF. CDR3 sequence (DNA): TGTGCCAGCACCCCTGAAGGGGAGGCTTACGAGCAGTACTTC.